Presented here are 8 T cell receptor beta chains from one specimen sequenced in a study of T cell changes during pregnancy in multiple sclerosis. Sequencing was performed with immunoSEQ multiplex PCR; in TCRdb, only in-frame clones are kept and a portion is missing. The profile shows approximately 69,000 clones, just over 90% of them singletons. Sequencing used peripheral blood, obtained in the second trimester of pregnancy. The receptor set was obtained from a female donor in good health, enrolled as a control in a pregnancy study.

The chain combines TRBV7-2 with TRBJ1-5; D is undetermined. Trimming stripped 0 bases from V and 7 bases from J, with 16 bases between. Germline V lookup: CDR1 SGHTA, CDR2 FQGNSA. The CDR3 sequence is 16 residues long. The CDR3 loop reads CASSLAGIRGIQPQHF. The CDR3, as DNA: TGTGCCAGCAGCTTAGCGGGGATCCGGGGTATCCAGCCCCAGCATTTT.

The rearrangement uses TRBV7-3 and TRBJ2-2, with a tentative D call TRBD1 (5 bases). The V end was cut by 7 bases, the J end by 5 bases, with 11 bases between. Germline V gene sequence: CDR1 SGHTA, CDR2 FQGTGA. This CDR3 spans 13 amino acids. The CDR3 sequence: CASTGQGTGELFF. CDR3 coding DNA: TGTGCCAGCACAGGGCAAGGTACCGGGGAGCTGTTTTTT.

DNA for the CDR3: TGTGCCTGGAGTGGGGGGACAGTTAATCAGCCCCAGCATTTT. It yields the protein CAWSGGTVNQPQHF. The gene calls are TRBV30 and TRBJ1-5, with 7 bases fitting TRBD1. Per the germline V gene, CDR1 is GTSNPN and CDR2 is SVGIG (reference sequence). The CDR3 has 14 residues. V was pared by 1 base and J by 4 bases, with 4 bases of the junction left unmatched.

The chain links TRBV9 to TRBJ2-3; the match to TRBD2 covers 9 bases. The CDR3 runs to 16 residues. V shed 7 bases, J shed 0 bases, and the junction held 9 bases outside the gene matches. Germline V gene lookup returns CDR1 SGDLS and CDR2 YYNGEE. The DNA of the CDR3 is TGTGCCAGCTCGGCTAGCGGGGCTTTTAGCACAGATACGCAGTATTTT. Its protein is CASSASGAFSTDTQYF.

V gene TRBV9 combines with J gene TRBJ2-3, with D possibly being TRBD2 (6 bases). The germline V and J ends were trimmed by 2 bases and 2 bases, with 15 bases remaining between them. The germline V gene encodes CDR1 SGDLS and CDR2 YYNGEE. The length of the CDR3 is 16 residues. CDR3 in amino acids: CASSVRWGDYTDTQYF. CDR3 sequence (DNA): TGTGCCAGCAGCGTGAGGTGGGGGGATTACACAGATACGCAGTATTTT.

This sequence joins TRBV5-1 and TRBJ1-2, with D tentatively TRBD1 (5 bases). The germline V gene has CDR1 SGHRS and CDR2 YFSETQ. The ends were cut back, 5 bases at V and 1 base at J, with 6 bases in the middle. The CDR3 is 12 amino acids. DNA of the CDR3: TGCGCCAGCAGGCAGGGTAACTATGGCTACACCTTC. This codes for CASRQGNYGYTF. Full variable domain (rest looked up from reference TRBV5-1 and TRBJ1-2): KAGVTQTPRYLIKTRGQQVTLSCSPISGHRSVSWYQQTPGQGLQFLFEYFSETQRNKGNFPGRFSGRQFSNSRSEMNVSTLELGDSALYLCASRQGNYGYTFGSGTRLTVV.

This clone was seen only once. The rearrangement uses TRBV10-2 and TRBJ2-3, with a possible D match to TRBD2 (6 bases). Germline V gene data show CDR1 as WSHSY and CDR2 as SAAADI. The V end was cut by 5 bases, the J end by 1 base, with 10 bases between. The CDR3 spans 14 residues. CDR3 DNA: TGCGCCAGCAGTAGACGACTAGGCACAGATACGCAGTATTTT. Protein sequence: CASSRRLGTDTQYF.

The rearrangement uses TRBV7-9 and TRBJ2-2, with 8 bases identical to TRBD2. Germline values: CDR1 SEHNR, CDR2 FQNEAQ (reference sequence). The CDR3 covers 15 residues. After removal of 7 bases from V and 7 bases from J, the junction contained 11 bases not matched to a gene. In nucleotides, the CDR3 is TGTGCCAGCATCCAAAGGAGCGGGGGTGGCGGGGAGCTGTTTTTT. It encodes CASIQRSGGGGELFF.